This TCR beta chain stems from a study of blood T cell repertoires in COVID-19. As handled by the study authors: Reference gene primer amplification in the assay estimated nucleated cell counts. This table comes from immunoSEQ multiplex PCR, and its TCRdb copy is limited to in-frame clones, with some not included. That table gives V, J and clone size, and the DNA gave D and trimming. The sample lists around 140,000 clones, about 89% seen once, with 11% in the top ten. The study drew participants aged about 18 to 89 years from under 30 US areas. Symptom resolution, clearance, or two negative PCRs marked the recovered donors of Cohort 3. The CDR3 has 14 amino acids. Germline lookup yields CDR1 LGHDT and CDR2 YNNKEL (reference sequence). The V gene lost 4 bases and the J gene lost 0 bases, with 10 bases spanning the gap.

The sample comprised PBMCs or T cells enriched from blood (not recorded which). This sequence originates from a man aged 55 to 70 who had recovered from COVID-19. The rearrangement joins TRBV3-1 (or the pseudogene TRBV3-2) to TRBJ2-7; the D gene is possibly TRBD1 (5 bases). This CDR3 is CASSPRQSSYEQYF. The DNA for the CDR3 is TGTGCCAGCAGCCCCCGACAGAGCTCCTACGAGCAGTACTTC.